The sequence of this T cell receptor beta chain was determined in a study of cytomegalovirus exposure and HLA in healthy donors. Study outcomes and limitations: The investigators catalogued 150 to 200 TCR beta chains as cytomegalovirus-associated. In vitro data verified a few CMV-associated chains as specific for CMV antigens. Published work reported that the classifier diagnosed cytomegalovirus status with high specificity and sensitivity.

Libraries were prepared by immunoSEQ multiplex PCR; TCRdb keeps only in-frame clonotypes and omits some of them. The sample includes 250,000 to 400,000 clones, roughly 87% of them seen just once. This clone turned up a few times. The antigen remains undetermined. Separate from the 666-subject first cohort was the approximately 120-subject validation cohort, to which the donors belonged. The CDR3 sequence is 15 residues long. CDR1 LNHNV and CDR2 YYDKDF come from the germline V gene (reference sequence). Trimming left V 1 base short and J 7 bases short, with 14 bases between. The specimen sequenced was PBMCs. The gene calls are TRBV15 and TRBJ1-5, with a weak D call TRBD1 (6 bases). The sequence was collected from a young man in good health and CMV-seronegative. The CDR3 protein is CATSRAGGAVQPQHF. The DNA for the CDR3 is TGTGCCACCAGCAGAGCGGGGGGGGCTGTACAGCCCCAGCATTTT.